This T cell receptor beta chain was identified in a study of T cells in Graves' hyperthyroidism and ophthalmopathy. Whole-study context: The initial diagnosis was the point when peripheral blood was collected, ahead of any treatment. Findings and limits, study-wide: A model built on 13 V-J features separated ophthalmopathy from stable hyperthyroidism.

This clonotype was seen more than once but under ten times. What it recognizes is unknown. Uncontrolled infection, other autoimmune disease, pregnancy or lactation barred patients from enrollment. Authors of the study amplified TCR beta CDR3 regions from RNA transcripts. Carried out on the TCR CDR3, a first-round RT-PCR used the HTBI primer set. TCRdb independently ran MiXCR on the multiplex PCR reads; one entry per CDR3 protein. The sample contains some 700,000 distinct CDR3 sequences, 17% of which appear only once. The source of this sequence is a man aged 50 to 59 with Graves' hyperthyroidism. The sequenced material came from blood.

The CDR3 loop is CATSDDSTNEQFF. The DNA of the CDR3 is TGTGCCACCAGTGATGATAGTACGAATGAGCAGTTCTTC. J is TRBJ2-1 and V is TRBV24-1; D is unclear. With 3 bases removed from V and 7 bases from J, the gap between germline ends came to 9 bases. The CDR3 runs to 13 residues. Germline assignment: CDR1 KGHDR and CDR2 SFDVKD.